A selection of T cell receptor beta chains follows, all from one sample in a study of OX40 agonist ivuxolimab in advanced cancers. Generated by immunoSEQ multiplex PCR, the TCRdb table keeps only in-frame clones and is missing some. The data show tens of thousands of clones, around 87% seen once. Sequences were derived from CD4+ or CD8+ T cells sorted from blood, sampled in a trial of the OX40 agonist ivuxolimab. These TCRs come from an adult with an advanced solid tumor such as melanoma, head and neck, liver or kidney cancer. Each CDR3 is given with its conserved first and last residue. D genes are given only for firm matches. Clone size is given for some rows only: seen once, a few or many times, or a class if the clone is expanded.

v_gene: TRBV2
d_gene: TRBD2
abundance: .
j_gene: TRBJ2-2
CDR3aa: CASSGAGRGTGELFF
CDR3nt: TGTGCCAGCAGTGGGGCAGGGAGGGGCACCGGGGAGCTGTTTTTT

v_gene: TRBV6-1
d_gene: .
abundance: .
j_gene: TRBJ1-2
CDR3aa: CASSEAHTGSYGYTF
CDR3nt: TGTGCCAGCAGTGAAGCGCATACGGGGTCCTATGGCTACACCTTC

v_gene: TRBV9
d_gene: .
abundance: .
j_gene: TRBJ2-3
CDR3aa: CASSVVQISTDTQYF
CDR3nt: TGTGCCAGCAGCGTAGTACAGATAAGCACAGATACGCAGTATTTT

v_gene: TRBV11-2
d_gene: TRBD1
abundance: .
j_gene: TRBJ2-5
CDR3aa: CASSLFGTGGQETQYF
CDR3nt: TGTGCCAGCAGCTTATTTGGGACAGGGGGCCAAGAGACCCAGTACTTC

v_gene: TRBV7-2
d_gene: .
abundance: .
j_gene: TRBJ2-5
CDR3aa: CASSLAGYQETQYF
CDR3nt: TGTGCCAGCAGCTTAGCGGGGTACCAAGAGACCCAGTACTTC

v_gene: TRBV7-6
d_gene: .
abundance: .
j_gene: TRBJ1-1
CDR3aa: CASSLVAIPNTEAFF
CDR3nt: TGTGCCAGCAGCTTAGTGGCGATCCCGAACACTGAAGCTTTCTTT

v_gene: TRBV19
d_gene: TRBD1
abundance: .
j_gene: TRBJ2-3
CDR3aa: CASWDSQTDTQYF
CDR3nt: TGTGCCAGTTGGGACAGTCAAACAGATACGCAGTATTTT

v_gene: TRBV20-1
d_gene: .
abundance: .
j_gene: TRBJ2-1
CDR3aa: CSAIDNEQFF
CDR3nt: TGCAGTGCCATCGACAATGAGCAGTTCTTC

v_gene: TRBV9
d_gene: .
abundance: once
j_gene: TRBJ2-1
CDR3aa: CASSPPGTRIYNEQFF
CDR3nt: TGTGCCAGCAGCCCCCCCGGGACTCGGATATACAATGAGCAGTTCTTC

v_gene: TRBV18
d_gene: TRBD1
abundance: few
j_gene: TRBJ1-6
CDR3aa: CASSPDRGYSPLHF
CDR3nt: TGTGCCAGCTCACCCGACAGGGGTTATTCACCCCTCCACTTT

v_gene: TRBV2
d_gene: .
abundance: .
j_gene: TRBJ2-2
CDR3aa: CASRDGEFPGELFF
CDR3nt: TGTGCCAGCAGGGACGGGGAGTTCCCCGGGGAGCTGTTTTTT

v_gene: TRBV6-1
d_gene: .
abundance: once
j_gene: TRBJ1-4
CDR3aa: CASREAGAPNEKLFF
CDR3nt: TGTGCCAGCAGGGAAGCAGGGGCTCCTAATGAAAAACTGTTTTTT

v_gene: TRBV11-2
d_gene: .
abundance: .
j_gene: TRBJ2-3
CDR3aa: CASSTGTGRADTQYF
CDR3nt: TGTGCCAGCAGCACCGGGACGGGACGGGCAGATACGCAGTATTTT

v_gene: TRBV5-1
d_gene: .
abundance: .
j_gene: TRBJ1-4
CDR3aa: CASSEGATNEKLFF
CDR3nt: TGCGCCAGCTCCGAGGGGGCAACTAATGAAAAACTGTTTTTT

v_gene: TRBV19
d_gene: TRBD2
abundance: .
j_gene: TRBJ2-5
CDR3aa: CASSPGLAGWETQYF
CDR3nt: TGTGCCAGTAGCCCCGGACTAGCGGGGTGGGAGACCCAGTACTTC

v_gene: TRBV6-5
d_gene: .
abundance: .
j_gene: TRBJ1-2
CDR3aa: CASSLDGNYGYTF
CDR3nt: TGTGCCAGCAGTTTGGACGGGAACTATGGCTACACCTTC

v_gene: TRBV4-1
d_gene: TRBD1
abundance: few
j_gene: TRBJ2-6
CDR3aa: CASSQGDRGPGANVLTF
CDR3nt: TGCGCCAGCAGCCAAGGGGACAGGGGCCCCGGGGCCAACGTCCTGACTTTC

v_gene: TRBV7-2
d_gene: .
abundance: .
j_gene: TRBJ2-6
CDR3aa: CASSRLANVLTF
CDR3nt: TGTGCCAGCAGCCGGTTGGCCAACGTCCTGACTTTC

v_gene: TRBV13
d_gene: .
abundance: .
j_gene: TRBJ1-3
CDR3aa: CASSRLTGASGNTIYF
CDR3nt: TGTGCCAGCAGCCGGTTGACAGGTGCCTCTGGAAACACCATATATTTT

v_gene: TRBV7-9
d_gene: TRBD1
abundance: .
j_gene: TRBJ1-1
CDR3aa: CASSSRTGLGTEAFF
CDR3nt: TGTGCCAGCAGCTCCCGGACAGGGCTAGGCACTGAAGCTTTCTTT

v_gene: TRBV7-9
d_gene: .
abundance: .
j_gene: TRBJ1-2
CDR3aa: CASSIKRDLNYGYTF
CDR3nt: TGTGCCAGCAGCATAAAACGGGACCTTAACTATGGCTACACCTTC

v_gene: TRBV10-1
d_gene: .
abundance: .
j_gene: TRBJ2-7
CDR3aa: CASSERDTYEQYF
CDR3nt: TGCGCCAGCAGTGAGAGGGACACCTACGAGCAGTACTTC

v_gene: TRBV19
d_gene: TRBD1
abundance: .
j_gene: TRBJ2-1
CDR3aa: CATLGTGMYNEQFF
CDR3nt: TGTGCCACCCTTGGGACAGGGATGTACAATGAGCAGTTCTTC

v_gene: TRBV7-8
d_gene: TRBD1
abundance: .
j_gene: TRBJ1-2
CDR3aa: CASSRFGQGARGYTF
CDR3nt: TGTGCCAGCAGCCGATTTGGACAGGGGGCGCGAGGCTACACCTTC

v_gene: TRBV18
d_gene: .
abundance: .
j_gene: TRBJ2-1
CDR3aa: CASSPSQSSYNEQFF
CDR3nt: TGTGCCAGCTCCCCTTCTCAGAGCTCCTACAATGAGCAGTTCTTC

v_gene: TRBV5-6
d_gene: .
abundance: .
j_gene: TRBJ1-3
CDR3aa: CAIQDGNSGNTIYF
CDR3nt: TGTGCCATCCAAGACGGAAACTCTGGAAACACCATATATTTT

v_gene: TRBV27
d_gene: .
abundance: .
j_gene: TRBJ1-1
CDR3aa: CASSFRVNTEAFF
CDR3nt: TGTGCCAGCAGTTTCAGGGTGAACACTGAAGCTTTCTTT

v_gene: TRBV2
d_gene: .
abundance: .
j_gene: TRBJ1-4
CDR3aa: CASSGEGANEKLFF
CDR3nt: TGTGCCAGCAGTGGAGAGGGCGCTAATGAAAAACTGTTTTTT

v_gene: TRBV28
d_gene: TRBD1
abundance: few
j_gene: TRBJ1-4
CDR3aa: CASSSRVGTGGEKLFF
CDR3nt: TGTGCCAGCAGTTCCAGAGTCGGGACAGGGGGGGAAAAACTGTTTTTT

v_gene: TRBV28
d_gene: .
abundance: .
j_gene: TRBJ1-3
CDR3aa: CASSKTGFSGNTIYF
CDR3nt: TGTGCCAGCAGTAAAACCGGGTTCTCTGGAAACACCATATATTTT

v_gene: TRBV11-2
d_gene: .
abundance: .
j_gene: TRBJ2-6
CDR3aa: CASSLSGGAEANVLTF
CDR3nt: TGTGCCAGCAGCTTATCTGGGGGGGCTGAGGCCAACGTCCTGACTTTC

v_gene: TRBV5-5
d_gene: .
abundance: .
j_gene: TRBJ1-6
CDR3aa: CASSLVTVHNSPLHF
CDR3nt: TGTGCCAGCAGCTTGGTGACAGTCCATAATTCACCCCTCCACTTT

v_gene: TRBV18
d_gene: .
abundance: once
j_gene: TRBJ1-5
CDR3aa: CASSPGGGNQPQHF
CDR3nt: TGTGCCAGCTCACCCGGGGGGGGCAATCAGCCCCAGCATTTT

v_gene: TRBV11-2
d_gene: TRBD2
abundance: .
j_gene: TRBJ2-7
CDR3aa: CASSGTSGRRSYEQYF
CDR3nt: TGTGCCAGCAGTGGGACTAGCGGGAGGCGCTCCTACGAGCAGTACTTC

v_gene: TRBV4-2
d_gene: .
abundance: .
j_gene: TRBJ2-1
CDR3aa: CASSQVRNNEQFF
CDR3nt: TGTGCCAGCAGCCAAGTTAGGAACAATGAGCAGTTCTTC

v_gene: TRBV6-6
d_gene: .
abundance: .
j_gene: TRBJ1-2
CDR3aa: CASTREVDRTYGYTF
CDR3nt: TGTGCCAGCACCAGAGAGGTCGACAGGACCTATGGCTACACCTTC

v_gene: TRBV20-1
d_gene: .
abundance: once
j_gene: TRBJ1-6
CDR3aa: CSAPRTGILHF
CDR3nt: TGCAGTGCCCCGAGAACAGGGATACTCCACTTT

v_gene: TRBV28
d_gene: .
abundance: .
j_gene: TRBJ1-5
CDR3aa: CASYSGGKGGNQPQHF
CDR3nt: TGTGCCAGCTATTCCGGGGGGAAAGGGGGCAATCAGCCCCAGCATTTT